These 29 T cell receptor beta chains originate from one sample sequenced in a study of fetal regulatory T cell absence and autoimmunity. Clones were sequenced by immunoSEQ multiplex PCR, and TCRdb holds only the in-frame ones, with some missing. The table has some 44,000 clones, approximately 80% seen once; the top ten hold 0.35% to 0.45%. Sequences were obtained from cord blood. These receptors were taken from a newborn boy with IPEX syndrome.

The count of this clone is one. This chain connects TRBV9 to TRBJ2-3, with D hard to call. CDR1 is SGDLS and CDR2 is YYNGEE in the germline V gene. With 4 bases removed from V and 2 bases from J, the gap between germline ends came to 11 bases. There are 14 residues in the CDR3. CDR3 DNA: TGTGCCAGCAGCCCCCGGCTAGTCACAGATACGCAGTATTTT. Translated: CASSPRLVTDTQYF.

J is TRBJ2-2 and V is TRBV29-1, with 12 bases fitting TRBD2. V trimming: 5 bases; J trimming: 0 bases; junction bases outside the gene matches: 1. Per germline, CDR1 SQVTM and CDR2 ANQGSEA. The CDR3 extends over 15 amino acids. The CDR3 bases are TGCAGCGTTCGGACTAGCGGGGCGAACACCGGGGAGCTGTTTTTT. It codes for CSVRTSGANTGELFF.

The V call is TRBV10-3, the J call TRBJ2-5; the match to TRBD1 covers 8 bases. The germline gives CDR1 ENHRY, CDR2 SYGVKD. J gave up 2 bases and V 6 bases, and 5 bases lay outside the gene matches. CDR3 length: 14 amino acids. The CDR3 reads CAIREQGVQETQYF. The CDR3 region has the DNA TGTGCCATCAGGGAACAGGGGGTACAAGAGACCCAGTACTTC.

The CDR3 loop reads CASRTNAQGTDTQYF. The CDR3 DNA sequence: TGTGCCAGCAGAACTAATGCACAGGGAACAGATACGCAGTATTTT. The chain carries TRBV5-5 and TRBJ2-3; a possible D gene is TRBD1 (6 bases). This CDR3 spans 15 amino acids. V was clipped by 5 bases and J by 3 bases, with 16 bases between them. Germline CDR1 reads SGHKS; CDR2 reads YYEKEE (reference sequence).

The rearrangement links TRBV5-1 to TRBJ2-3, with D uncertain. The CDR3 sequence is 15 residues long. V gave up 1 base and J gave up 5 bases, with 14 bases separating them. Germline values: CDR1 SGHRS, CDR2 YFSETQ. In DNA, the CDR3 is TGCGCCAGCAGCTTGATAGGGCCCCGACTAGATACGCAGTATTTT. As protein: CASSLIGPRLDTQYF. Filled out from reference TRBV5-1 and TRBJ2-3, the complete variable domain reads KAGVTQTPRYLIKTRGQQVTLSCSPISGHRSVSWYQQTPGQGLQFLFEYFSETQRNKGNFPGRFSGRQFSNSRSEMNVSTLELGDSALYLCASSLIGPRLDTQYFGPGTRLTVL.

V gene TRBV5-1 combines with J gene TRBJ2-3; 8 bases are a match to TRBD2. V shed 4 bases, J shed 1 base, and the junction held 5 bases outside the gene matches. The CDR3 spans 15 residues. From germline, CDR1 is SGHRS and CDR2 YFSETQ. CDR3 in DNA: TGCGCCAGCAGCCTAGGAGCGGGGGGCACAGATACGCAGTATTTT. It is translated as CASSLGAGGTDTQYF. Full variable domain (rest looked up from reference TRBV5-1 and TRBJ2-3): KAGVTQTPRYLIKTRGQQVTLSCSPISGHRSVSWYQQTPGQGLQFLFEYFSETQRNKGNFPGRFSGRQFSNSRSEMNVSTLELGDSALYLCASSLGAGGTDTQYFGPGTRLTVL.

The genes are TRBV7-5 and TRBJ2-1; TRBD2 is taken as the D call from the table, unchecked against the DNA. TRBV7-5 is assigned pseudogene status. The CDR3 runs 20 residues. The CDR3 DNA follows: TGTGTCAGAAGCTTAGGTTTTGGGCTAGCGGGCTATAGCTCCTACAATGAGCAGTTCTTC. It encodes CVRSLGFGLAGYSSYNEQFF.

This clone was counted a few times. This sequence joins TRBV27 and TRBJ1-5, with D possibly TRBD1 on 5 matching bases. V shed 5 bases and J shed 5 bases, with 13 bases lying between them. CDR3 size: 14 residues. Germline-derived CDR1 and CDR2 are MNHEY and SMNVEV (reference sequence). In nucleotides, the CDR3 is TGTGCCAGCAGTCCCTCGGGGCGAGATCAGCCCCAGCATTTT. This translates into CASSPSGRDQPQHF.

The CDR3 region has the DNA TGTGCCAGCAGTTTACAGTCAGGGGAGCAGTACTTC. It yields the protein CASSLQSGEQYF. The chain recombines TRBV27 with TRBJ2-7; D is possibly TRBD1 (5 bases). CDR1 is MNHEY and CDR2 is SMNVEV in the germline V gene (reference sequence). The CDR3 is 12 amino acids. The V gene lost 2 bases and the J gene lost 7 bases, with 9 bases spanning the gap.

This clone was seen once. The chain is built from TRBV7-9 and TRBJ2-1; D unclear. The germline V gene encodes CDR1 SEHNR and CDR2 FQNEAQ (reference sequence). The CDR3 sequence is 12 residues long. With 1 base removed from V and 8 bases from J, the gap between germline ends came to 6 bases. The CDR3 sequence: CASSLGFDEQFF. The DNA of the CDR3 is TGTGCCAGCAGCTTAGGGTTCGATGAGCAGTTCTTC.

The chain has TRBV7-9 and TRBJ2-7; D is unclear. V lost 0 bases, J lost 1 base, and 7 bases lay in between. The CDR3 length is 14 residues. The germline gives CDR1 SEHNR, CDR2 FQNEAQ (reference sequence). The DNA for the CDR3 is TGTGCCAGCAGCTTAGCGCCAAAATCCTACGAGCAGTACTTC. Amino acids: CASSLAPKSYEQYF.

The chain couples TRBV15 to TRBJ2-3, with no clear D. CDR3 length: 11 residues. Germline CDR1 is LNHNV and CDR2 is YYDKDF (reference sequence). Trimming cost V 6 bases and J 6 bases, with 7 bases left between them. The CDR3 protein is CATRSSDTQYF. The DNA for the CDR3 is TGTGCCACCAGGTCGTCCGATACGCAGTATTTT.

V is TRBV5-3 and J is TRBJ2-6, with TRBD1 identical over 7 bases. TRBV5-3 is classed as an ORF, of uncertain function. This CDR3 region has 18 residues. J was trimmed by 0 bases and V by 4 bases; bases with no gene match: 10. CDR3 region: CARSPRTGKDSGANVLTF. CDR3 DNA sequence: TGTGCCAGAAGCCCTCGGACAGGTAAAGACTCTGGGGCCAACGTCCTGACTTTC.

The chain uses TRBV7-2 and TRBJ2-4, with 9 bases lining up with TRBD1. This CDR3 has 16 amino acids. With 5 bases clipped from V and 2 bases from J, the junction kept 7 bases outside the gene matches. Germline V gene data show CDR1 as SGHTA and CDR2 as FQGNSA. The CDR3 reads CASSPPGQGTKNIQYF. The CDR3 region has the DNA TGTGCCAGCAGCCCGCCGGGACAGGGCACCAAAAACATTCAGTACTTC.

This sequence joins TRBV29-1 and TRBJ1-1; tentative D call: TRBD1 (6 bases). Germline loops: CDR1 SQVTM, CDR2 ANQGSEA. CDR3 length: 15 amino acids. V was clipped by 1 base and J by 1 base, with 13 bases between them. The CDR3 DNA sequence: TGCAGCGTTGAAGGGGAGGGGGGGACGAACACTGAAGCTTTCTTT. Translation: CSVEGEGGTNTEAFF.

DNA of the CDR3: TGCGCCAGCAGTGGACAGGGTTTTGAAAAACTGTTTTTT. Its protein is CASSGQGFEKLFF. The chain joins TRBV10-1 to TRBJ1-4, with 7 bases identical to TRBD1. The germline gives CDR1 WNHNN, CDR2 SYGVQD (reference sequence). The CDR3 consists of 13 residues. V dropped 4 bases and J dropped 7; count of bases not matched to a gene: 3.

The chain joins TRBV5-1 to TRBJ1-2; D may be TRBD1 (6 bases). Trimming took 0 bases from V and 0 from J, leaving 6 bases between them. Germline assignment: CDR1 SGHRS and CDR2 YFSETQ. The CDR3 is 14 residues long. CDR3 sequence (DNA): TGCGCCAGCAGCTTGGGGGACACTAACTATGGCTACACCTTC. Translated: CASSLGDTNYGYTF.

The rearrangement uses TRBV19 and TRBJ2-2; D not certain. The CDR3 length is 12 residues. The germline gives CDR1 LNHDA, CDR2 SQIVND (reference sequence). V was pared by 3 bases and J by 6 bases, with 5 bases between. The CDR3 spells CASSIFPGELFF. The CDR3 DNA follows: TGTGCCAGTAGTATCTTCCCCGGGGAGCTGTTTTTT.

The chain employs TRBV11-2 and TRBJ2-1; no definite D call. The V end lost 4 bases, the J end lost 6 bases, and 4 bases lay between the germline ends. This CDR3 region has 11 residues. Per germline, CDR1 SGHAT and CDR2 FQNNGV. CDR3 protein: CASSYSNEQFF. For the CDR3, the DNA is TGTGCCAGCAGCTACAGCAATGAGCAGTTCTTC.

V gene TRBV4-1 combines with J gene TRBJ2-1; 11 nucleotides align to TRBD1. Germline CDR1 reads MGHRA; CDR2 reads YSYEKL. Trimming removed 0 bases from V and 6 bases from J; junction bases left unmatched: 1. The CDR3 runs 15 residues. This chain's CDR3 is CASSQEGQGGNEQFF. CDR3 bases: TGCGCCAGCAGCCAAGAGGGACAGGGGGGCAATGAGCAGTTCTTC.

The chain is built from TRBV11-1 and TRBJ1-2; D ambiguous. Trimming removed 1 base from V and 9 bases from J, with 15 bases in between. This CDR3 comprises 14 residues. Looked up from germline, CDR1 is SGHAT and CDR2 is FQDESV (reference sequence). CDR3 in amino acids: CASSLGGPPFSYTF. The CDR3 DNA reads as TGTGCCAGCAGCTTAGGCGGACCTCCTTTTAGCTACACCTTC.

V and J are TRBV5-4 and TRBJ1-1; weak D call: TRBD1 (6 bases). V was shortened by 4 bases and J by 1 base, with 11 bases between the two germline ends. The CDR3 has 14 residues. Germline V CDR1 and CDR2: SGHNT, YYREEE (reference sequence). The CDR3 sequence is CASSLQGRNTEAFF. CDR3 nucleotide sequence: TGTGCCAGCAGCCTTCAGGGGAGGAACACTGAAGCTTTCTTT.

This clone was detected once. The chain uses TRBV19 and TRBJ2-5, with 14 nucleotides matching TRBD2. Trimming removed 1 base from V and 2 bases from J; junction bases left unmatched: 0. The CDR3 has 16 residues. Germline-derived CDR1 and CDR2 are LNHDA and SQIVND (reference sequence). CDR3 protein: CASSIGLAGGQETQYF. CDR3 DNA: TGTGCCAGTAGTATAGGACTAGCGGGGGGGCAAGAGACCCAGTACTTC. The full variable domain, rest sourced from reference TRBV19 and TRBJ2-5, is DGGITQSPKYLFRKEGQNVTLSCEQNLNHDAMYWYRQDPGQGLRLIYYSQIVNDFQKGDIAEGYSVSREKKESFPLTVTSAQKNPTAFYLCASSIGLAGGQETQYFGPGTRLLVL.

The rearrangement links TRBV2 to TRBJ1-2; a weak D match, TRBD1 (5 bases). V lost 0 bases, J lost 4 bases, and 9 bases lay in between. From germline, CDR1 is SNHLY and CDR2 FYNNEI. This CDR3 is built from 14 residues. CDR3 DNA: TGTGCCAGCAGTGAAGCGCGGGGGACCTATGGCTACACCTTC. This encodes CASSEARGTYGYTF. Supplemented by reference TRBV2 and TRBJ1-2, the full variable domain reads EPEVTQTPSHQVTQMGQEVILRCVPISNHLYFYWYRQILGQKVEFLVSFYNNEISEKSEIFDDQFSVERPDGSNFTLKIRSTKLEDSAMYFCASSEARGTYGYTFGSGTRLTVV.

J is TRBJ2-7 and V is TRBV11-2, with D perhaps TRBD1 (6 bases). Per germline, CDR1 SGHAT and CDR2 FQNNGV. Trimming pared 1 base from V and 4 bases from J, leaving 14 bases between. The CDR3 extends over 15 amino acids. The CDR3 region is CASSLGAGQSYEQYF. The DNA of the CDR3 is TGTGCCAGCAGCTTAGGGGCAGGACAGAGTTACGAGCAGTACTTC.

The V call is TRBV13, the J call TRBJ1-1; 8 positions agree with TRBD1. Germline V gene sequence: CDR1 PRHDT, CDR2 FYEKMQ (reference sequence). The J segment lost 7 bases and the V segment lost 8 bases, leaving 9 bases of the junction unmatched. The CDR3 is 13 amino acids. The CDR3 DNA follows: TGTGCCAGCGGTGGGAACAGGGGGGGTGAAGCTTTCTTT. Its translation: CASGGNRGGEAFF.

This clone was seen more than once but under ten times. This chain uses TRBV11-2 with TRBJ2-3; tentative D call: TRBD1 (7 bases). Germline V gene data show CDR1 as SGHAT and CDR2 as FQNNGV. The ends were cut back, 4 bases at V and 2 bases at J, with 22 bases in the middle. This CDR3 has 18 amino acids. The CDR3 sequence: CASSSPPGGTVSTDTQYF. The CDR3 nucleotides are TGTGCCAGCAGCTCCCCTCCAGGCGGGACAGTGTCCACAGATACGCAGTATTTT.

The rearrangement links TRBV30 to TRBJ2-5; tentatively, D is TRBD2 (7 bases). The germline V gene encodes CDR1 GTSNPN and CDR2 SVGIG (reference sequence). This CDR3 is 12 amino acids long. The V end was cut by 4 bases, the J end by 5 bases, with 11 bases between. In nucleotides, the CDR3 is TGTGCCTGGATCGGGGGGCGGGAGACCCAGTACTTC. Protein: CAWIGGRETQYF.

In this sample, this clone turned up a few times. V gene TRBV7-2 combines with J gene TRBJ1-4; unclear D gene. Germline values: CDR1 SGHTA, CDR2 FQGNSA. V was pared by 7 bases and J by 0 bases, with 12 bases between. CDR3 length equals 15 residues. The chain's CDR3 is CASTTGRSTNEKLFF. CDR3 nucleotides: TGTGCCAGCACCACCGGTCGGTCAACTAATGAAAAACTGTTTTTT.